This T cell receptor (beta chain) originates from a study of OX40 agonist ivuxolimab in advanced cancers. The study's findings and limits: Low normalized T-cell clonal expansion also characterized some of the nonresponders.

Concerning this clone: The antigen remains unidentified.

Germline V gene lookup returns CDR1 LGHNA and CDR2 YSLEER. The CDR3 is 15 amino acids. The V and J ends lost 1 base and 0 bases respectively, with 8 bases between them. Sequenced by immunoSEQ multiplex PCR; TCRdb stores in-frame clones only, minus some. The sample records 55,000 to 75,000 clones, 65% to 85% being singletons. This clonotype was sampled from an adult with an advanced solid tumor such as melanoma, head and neck, liver or kidney cancer. This rearrangement joins TRBV4-3 to TRBJ2-3; no clear D. This material consisted of CD4+ or CD8+ T cells sorted from blood, taken in a trial of the OX40 agonist ivuxolimab. DNA of the CDR3: TGCGCCAGCAGCCAAGCTACCGAAAGCACAGATACGCAGTATTTT. Its translation: CASSQATESTDTQYF.